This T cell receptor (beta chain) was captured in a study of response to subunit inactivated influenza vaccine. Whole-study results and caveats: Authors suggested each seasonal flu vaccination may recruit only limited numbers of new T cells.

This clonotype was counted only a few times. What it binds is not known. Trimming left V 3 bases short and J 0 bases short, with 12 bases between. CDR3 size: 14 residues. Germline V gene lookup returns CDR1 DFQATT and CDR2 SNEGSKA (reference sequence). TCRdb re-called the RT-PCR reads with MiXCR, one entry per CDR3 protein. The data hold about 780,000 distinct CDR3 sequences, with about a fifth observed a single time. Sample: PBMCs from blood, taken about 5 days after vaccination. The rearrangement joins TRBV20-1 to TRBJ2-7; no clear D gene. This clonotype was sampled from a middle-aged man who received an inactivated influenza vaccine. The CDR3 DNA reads TGCAGTGCTAGTTCATTCACGAGCTCCTACGAGCAGTACTTC. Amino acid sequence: CSASSFTSSYEQYF.